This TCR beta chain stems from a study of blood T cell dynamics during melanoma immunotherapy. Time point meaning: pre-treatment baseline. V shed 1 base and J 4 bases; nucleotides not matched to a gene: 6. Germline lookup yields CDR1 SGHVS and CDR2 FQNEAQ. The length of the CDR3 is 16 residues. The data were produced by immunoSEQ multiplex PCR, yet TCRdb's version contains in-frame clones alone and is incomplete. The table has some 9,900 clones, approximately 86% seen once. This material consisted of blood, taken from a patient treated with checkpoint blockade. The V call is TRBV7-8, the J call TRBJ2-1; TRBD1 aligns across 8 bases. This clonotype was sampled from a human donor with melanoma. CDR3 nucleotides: TGTGCCAGCAGCTTAGATAGGGACAGGAGTTACAATGAGCAGTTCTTC. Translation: CASSLDRDRSYNEQFF.